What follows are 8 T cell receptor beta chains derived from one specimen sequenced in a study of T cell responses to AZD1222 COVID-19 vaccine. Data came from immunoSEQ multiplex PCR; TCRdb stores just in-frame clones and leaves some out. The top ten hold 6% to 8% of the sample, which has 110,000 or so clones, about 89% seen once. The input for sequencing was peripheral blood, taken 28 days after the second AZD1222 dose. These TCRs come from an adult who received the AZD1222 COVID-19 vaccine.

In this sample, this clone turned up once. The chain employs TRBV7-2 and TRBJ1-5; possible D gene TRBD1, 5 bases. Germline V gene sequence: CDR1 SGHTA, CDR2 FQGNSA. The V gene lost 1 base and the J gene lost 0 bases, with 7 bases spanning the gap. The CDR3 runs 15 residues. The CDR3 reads CASSLGQLSNQPQHF. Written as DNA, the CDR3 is TGTGCCAGCAGCTTAGGACAGCTTAGCAATCAGCCCCAGCATTTT.

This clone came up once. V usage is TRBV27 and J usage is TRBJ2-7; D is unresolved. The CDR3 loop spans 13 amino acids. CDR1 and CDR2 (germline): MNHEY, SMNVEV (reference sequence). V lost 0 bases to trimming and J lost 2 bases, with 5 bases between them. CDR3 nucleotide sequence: TGTGCCAGCAGTTTATCAAGCCCCTACGAGCAGTACTTC. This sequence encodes CASSLSSPYEQYF.

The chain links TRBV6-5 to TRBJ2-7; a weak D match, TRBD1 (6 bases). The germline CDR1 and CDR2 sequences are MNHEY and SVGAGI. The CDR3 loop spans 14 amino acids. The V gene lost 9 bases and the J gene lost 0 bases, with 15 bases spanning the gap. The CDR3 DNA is TGTGCCAGTGAGGGGGTATTGAGCTCCTACGAGCAGTACTTC. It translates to CASEGVLSSYEQYF.

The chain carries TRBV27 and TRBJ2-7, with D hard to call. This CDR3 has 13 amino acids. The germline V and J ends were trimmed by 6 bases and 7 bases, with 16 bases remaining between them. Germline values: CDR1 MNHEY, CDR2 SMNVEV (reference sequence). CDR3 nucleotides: TGTGCCAGCAGCTACATGACAAATGGGGAGCAGTACTTC. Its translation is CASSYMTNGEQYF.

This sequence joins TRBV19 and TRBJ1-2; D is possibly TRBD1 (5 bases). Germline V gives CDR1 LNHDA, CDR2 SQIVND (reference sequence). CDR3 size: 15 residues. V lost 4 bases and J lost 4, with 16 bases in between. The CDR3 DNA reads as TGTGCCAGTAGTACCCGAAGGGGCGGAGGCTATGGCTACACCTTC. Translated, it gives CASSTRRGGGYGYTF.

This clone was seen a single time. CDR3 bases: TGTGCCAGCAGCCAAGTGGGGGTGGACGAAAAACTGTTTTTT. It is translated as CASSQVGVDEKLFF. This chain connects TRBV4-2 to TRBJ1-4; weak D call: TRBD1 (5 bases). The V gene lost 1 base and the J gene lost 8 bases, with 11 bases spanning the gap. The CDR3 has 14 amino acids. Germline V gives CDR1 LGHNA, CDR2 YNFKEQ.

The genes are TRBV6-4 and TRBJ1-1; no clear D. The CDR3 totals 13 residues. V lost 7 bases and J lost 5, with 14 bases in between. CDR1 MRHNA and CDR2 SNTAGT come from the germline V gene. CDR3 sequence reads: CASKRAAATEAFF. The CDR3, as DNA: TGTGCCAGCAAGAGGGCGGCGGCGACTGAAGCTTTCTTT.

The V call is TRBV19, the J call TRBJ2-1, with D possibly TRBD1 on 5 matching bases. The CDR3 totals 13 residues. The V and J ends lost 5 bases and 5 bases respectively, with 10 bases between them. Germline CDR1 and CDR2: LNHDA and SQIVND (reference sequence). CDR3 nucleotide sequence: TGTGCCAGTAGTTGGGGCGGAAACAATGAGCAGTTCTTC. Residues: CASSWGGNNEQFF.